This T cell receptor (beta chain) was identified in a study of T cells after yellow fever vaccination. Study observations and caveats: The CD4 and CD8 compartments had a small share of their clonotypes in common.

Looked up from germline, CDR1 is MNHNS and CDR2 is SASEGT. The CDR3 has 13 residues. The junction had 4 bases not matched to a gene; V was cut back by 6 bases and J by 2 bases. TCRdb re-derived calls from the 5' RACE reads in MiXCR, one entry per CDR3 protein. This table has 300,000 or so distinct CDR3 sequences, under 9% appearing once. This clonotype was seen more than once but under ten times. Antigen unknown. The gene calls are TRBV6-1 and TRBJ2-7, with TRBD1 identical over 7 bases. Here the sequenced sample was CD4+ T cells sorted from PBMCs, taken 5 days after the yellow fever booster vaccination. This clonotype was sampled from a man aged 18 to 29 who received the YFV17D yellow fever vaccine. The CDR3 sequence: CASRGTETYEQYV. CDR3 bases: TGTGCCAGCAGGGGGACAGAAACCTACGAGCAGTACGTC.